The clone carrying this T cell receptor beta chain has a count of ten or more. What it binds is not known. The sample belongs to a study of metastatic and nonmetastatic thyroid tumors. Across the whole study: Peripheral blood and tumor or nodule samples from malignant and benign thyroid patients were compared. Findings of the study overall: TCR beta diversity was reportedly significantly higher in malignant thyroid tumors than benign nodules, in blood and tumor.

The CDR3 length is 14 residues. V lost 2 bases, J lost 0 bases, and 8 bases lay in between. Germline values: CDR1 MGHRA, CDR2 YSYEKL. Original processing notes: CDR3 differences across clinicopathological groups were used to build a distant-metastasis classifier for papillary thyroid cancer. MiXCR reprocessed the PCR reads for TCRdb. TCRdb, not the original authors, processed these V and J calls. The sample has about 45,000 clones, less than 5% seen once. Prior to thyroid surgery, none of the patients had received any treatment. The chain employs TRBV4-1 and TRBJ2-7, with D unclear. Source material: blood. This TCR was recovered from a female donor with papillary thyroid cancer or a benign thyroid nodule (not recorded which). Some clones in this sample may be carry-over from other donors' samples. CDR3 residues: CASSQKTVSYEQYF. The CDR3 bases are TGCGCCAGCAGCCAAAAGACGGTCTCCTACGAGCAGTACTTC.